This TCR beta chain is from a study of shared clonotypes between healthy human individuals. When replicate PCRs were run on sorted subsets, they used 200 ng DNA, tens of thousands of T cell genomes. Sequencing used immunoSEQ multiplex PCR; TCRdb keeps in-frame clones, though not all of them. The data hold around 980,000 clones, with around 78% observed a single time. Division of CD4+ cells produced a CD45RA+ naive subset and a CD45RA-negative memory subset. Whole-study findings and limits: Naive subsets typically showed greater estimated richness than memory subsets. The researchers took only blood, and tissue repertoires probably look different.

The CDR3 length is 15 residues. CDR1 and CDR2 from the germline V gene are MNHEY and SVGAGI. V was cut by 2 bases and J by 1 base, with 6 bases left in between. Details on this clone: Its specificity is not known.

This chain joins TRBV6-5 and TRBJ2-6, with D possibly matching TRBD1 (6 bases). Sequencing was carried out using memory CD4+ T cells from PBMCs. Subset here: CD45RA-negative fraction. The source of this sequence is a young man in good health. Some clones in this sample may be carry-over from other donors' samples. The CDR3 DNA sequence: TGTGCCAGCAGTTACGGGACATCTGGGGCCAACGTCCTGACTTTC. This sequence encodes CASSYGTSGANVLTF.